This T cell receptor beta chain appears in the sequencing data of a study of cytomegalovirus exposure and HLA in healthy donors. From germline, CDR1 is LGHNA and CDR2 YSLEER. After removal of 3 bases from V and 5 bases from J, the junction contained 13 bases not matched to a gene. CDR3 length: 17 residues. This clone turned up a few times. Antigen unknown. General study findings and limits: Confirmation in vitro established that a few CMV-associated chains were specific for CMV antigens. A later analysis linked 16,951 TCR beta sequences to HLA alleles at 0.05 false discovery rate.

In the PCR, 60 Vbeta and 13 Jbeta primers were used. Only in-frame clones appear in the TCRdb table, and some are missing; sequencing was by immunoSEQ multiplex PCR. The sample records about 180,000 clones, 77% being singletons. The gene calls are TRBV4-3 and TRBJ2-5, with 9 nucleotides matching TRBD1. This clonotype originated in a man younger than 35 in good health and CMV-seronegative. Sequenced sample: PBMCs. CDR3 protein: CASSQGTSDRGMETQYF. DNA for the CDR3: TGCGCCAGCAGCCAGGGGACATCGGACAGGGGTATGGAGACCCAGTACTTC.